The entry below gives a single TCR beta chain sequence along with its context. As yet, its antigen is unknown. These data are taken from a study of T cells in narcolepsy. As for the study in general: Enrolled donors included narcolepsy type 1 or type 2 patients and healthy controls.

Study-wide points: Blood of same and different patients, but not healthy controls, reportedly held recurring autoreactive clonotypes. In some patient and control memory CD4+ samples, autoreactive clones were absent. Autoreactive HCRT-specific and TRIB2-specific clonotypes were marked in same-patient CSF-versus-blood CD4+ comparisons.

CDR3 length equals 14 residues. The germline V gene has CDR1 MNHEY and CDR2 SVGAGI. Trimming stripped 8 bases from V and 2 bases from J, with 14 bases between. Measured with immunoSEQ multiplex PCR; TCRdb has only the in-frame clones, and not every one. This table has approximately 25,000 clones, around nine tenths appearing once. What was sequenced was CD45RA- memory CD4+ T cells from PBMCs. The TCR originated in a human donor with narcolepsy. This chain links TRBV6-5 with TRBJ2-3, with D possibly TRBD2 on 5 matching bases. Here the CDR3 DNA reads TGTGCCAGCGGAAGCCCAGACTACACAGATACGCAGTATTTT. The encoded protein is CASGSPDYTDTQYF.